This entry concerns a single T cell receptor beta chain. Per the germline V gene, CDR1 is GTSNPN and CDR2 is SVGIG (reference sequence). This CDR3 comprises 13 residues. The V end lost 4 bases, the J end lost 10 bases, and 14 bases lay between the germline ends. The sample belongs to a study of blood T cell repertoires in COVID-19. The assay was immunoSEQ multiplex PCR, and TCRdb's table has in-frame clones only and misses some. In the table there are fewer than 450,000 clones, under 95% of which are singletons. Sequenced input: peripheral blood. The rearrangement uses TRBV30 and TRBJ1-6; no clear D. The receptor was derived from a young woman who had recovered from COVID-19. This chain's CDR3 is CAWNFRSYSPLHF. The DNA for the CDR3 is TGTGCCTGGAATTTTCGGTCCTACTCACCCCTCCACTTT.